The 9 T cell receptor beta chains reported below all come from one sample, sequenced in a study of somatic mutations in cytotoxic T cells in rheumatoid arthritis. The repertoire was sequenced with immunoSEQ multiplex PCR; TCRdb's copy has only in-frame clones and lacks some. The sample lists 20,000 to 25,000 clones, about 86% occurring once. Sequences were obtained from CD8+ T cells sorted from blood. These receptors all stem from a woman between 45 and 60 years old in good health.

The rearrangement uses TRBV9 and TRBJ1-4, with TRBD1 matching 9 bases. CDR1 is SGDLS and CDR2 is YYNGEE in the germline V gene. The CDR3 totals 16 residues. The V gene end was trimmed by 1 base and the J gene end by 8 bases; junction bases not matched to a gene: 9. The CDR3 spells CASSVPTGGAEEKLFF. The DNA for the CDR3 is TGTGCCAGCAGCGTACCCACAGGGGGCGCGGAGGAAAAACTGTTTTTT.

This clone turned up a few times. The chain joins TRBV10-3 to TRBJ1-5; 10 bases align to TRBD1. Germline V lookup: CDR1 ENHRY, CDR2 SYGVKD. CDR3 length: 17 residues. V lost 7 bases, J lost 1 base, and 10 bases stayed unmatched. CDR3 nucleotide sequence: TGTGCCATCACCACTCGGGGGACAGGGGCCAGCAATCAGCCCCAGCATTTT. The encoded protein is CAITTRGTGASNQPQHF.

This clone was detected once. V is TRBV5-4 and J is TRBJ1-2; D not certain. The CDR3 is 12 amino acids. Germline CDR1 reads SGHNT; CDR2 reads YYREEE (reference sequence). Trimming removed 7 bases from V and 8 bases from J, with 15 bases in between. The CDR3 sequence: CASSLGSGGYTF. DNA for the CDR3: TGTGCCAGCTCCCTGGGTTCTGGCGGCTACACCTTC.

CDR3 in amino acids: CASMLKPGRPLNTEAFF. The CDR3 nucleotides read TGTGCCAGCATGCTAAAGCCGGGACGGCCCTTGAACACTGAAGCTTTCTTT. The chain carries TRBV28 and TRBJ1-1; a weak D match, TRBD1 (5 bases). V was pared by 7 bases and J by 0 bases, with 21 bases between. The CDR3 sequence is 17 residues long. In germline, CDR1 is MDHEN, CDR2 SYDVKM.

Points on this clone: The junction does not match germline at one end; this may be a read error. V is TRBV7-8 and J is TRBJ1-2; D possibly corresponds to TRBD1 (5 bases). Germline CDR1 is SGHVS and CDR2 is FQNEAQ. The CDR3 is made up of 14 amino acids. CDR3 DNA: TGTGCCAGCAGTTTAGACAGAAATAACTATGGCTACACCTTC. Amino acids: CASSLDRNNYGYTF.

V is TRBV9 and J is TRBJ2-2, with D unresolved. The CDR3 has 17 amino acids. Deletions cut 3 bases from V and 0 bases from J, with 15 bases between. The germline gives CDR1 SGDLS, CDR2 YYNGEE. CDR3 region: CASSGGGTPTNTGELFF. CDR3 nucleotide sequence: TGTGCCAGCAGCGGCGGCGGCACGCCAACGAACACCGGGGAGCTGTTTTTT.

The chain has TRBV7-9 and TRBJ2-1, with 13 bases fitting TRBD2. CDR1 is SEHNR, CDR2 FQNEAQ, per germline (reference sequence). V shed 4 bases and J 6 bases; nucleotides not matched to a gene: 6. The CDR3 has 16 amino acids. This chain's CDR3 is CASSYGTSGVSNEQFF. The DNA of the CDR3 is TGTGCCAGCAGCTACGGGACTAGCGGGGTTAGCAATGAGCAGTTCTTC. Full variable domain (missing parts from reference TRBV7-9 and TRBJ2-1): DTGVSQNPRHKITKRGQNVTFRCDPISEHNRLYWYRQTLGQGPEFLTYFQNEAQLEKSRLLSDRFSAERPKGSFSTLEIQRTEQGDSAMYLCASSYGTSGVSNEQFFGPGTRLTVL.

This chain links TRBV10-1 with TRBJ1-1; D is uncertain. The CDR3 has 13 residues. Deletions cut 0 bases from V and 5 bases from J, with 7 bases between. Looked up from germline, CDR1 is WNHNN and CDR2 is SYGVQD (reference sequence). The CDR3 DNA reads as TGCGCCAGCAGTGAGTCCTCCGGAACTGAAGCTTTCTTT. Amino acid sequence: CASSESSGTEAFF.

The gene calls are TRBV15 and TRBJ2-1, with 12 positions matching TRBD2. Germline-derived CDR1 and CDR2 are LNHNV and YYDKDF (reference sequence). The V segment lost 3 bases and the J segment 9 bases; nucleotides outside the gene matches: 6. The CDR3 is 15 amino acids. The CDR3 loop is CATSRSSGGAFEQFF. DNA of the CDR3: TGTGCCACCAGCAGGTCTAGCGGGGGGGCGTTTGAGCAGTTCTTC.